This TCR beta chain was sequenced in a study of T-cell memory formation after mild COVID-19. Study background: Clusters of TCRs were largely donor specific.

The 5'RACE method, run with constant-segment primers, produced TCR alpha and TCR beta cDNA libraries (carrying sample barcodes and UMIs). From the 5' RACE reads, TCRdb called clonotypes with MiXCR, one entry per CDR3 protein. This sample carries roughly 170,000 distinct CDR3 sequences, roughly a fifth of them seen once, and the ten largest clones take about 23%. Whole-study results and caveats: A second wave of clones peaked on day 37, and their SARS-CoV-2 specificity went unconfirmed. Clones that shrank (day 15 to 85) were balanced CD4/CD8, whereas later expanders leaned CD4+.

Comments on this clonotype: Its specificity is unknown.

Germline V gene data show CDR1 as MGHRA and CDR2 as YSYEKL. The ends were cut back, 1 base at V and 6 bases at J, with 18 bases in the middle. The CDR3 has 16 amino acids. The chain is built from TRBV4-1 and TRBJ1-1; D uncertain. This TCR was recovered from an adult woman who had mild COVID-19 (a few samples of this study predate the infection). Cell type and time point are not known. The specimen was PBMCs or a T cell subset sorted from them (not recorded which). The CDR3 DNA reads as TGCGCCAGCAGCCAAGTTTCGACACCCTGGACCTCTGAAGCTTTCTTT. Translating gives CASSQVSTPWTSEAFF.